This T cell receptor beta chain comes out of a study of OX40 agonist ivuxolimab in advanced cancers. Some clones are missing from TCRdb's copy, which holds only in-frame ones; the method was immunoSEQ multiplex PCR. The sample records over 5,000 clones, around 70% being singletons. CDR1 is SGHVS, CDR2 FQNEAQ, per germline. This CDR3 has 14 amino acids. V trimming: 5 bases; J trimming: 3 bases; junction bases outside the gene matches: 5. Exclusion applied to patients with autoimmune disease history or systemic immunosuppression. The study sampled blood at baseline, cycle 4 day 1, and cycle 7 day 1. This rearrangement joins TRBV7-8 to TRBJ2-5, with TRBD1 identical over 8 bases. The receptor was derived from an adult with an advanced solid tumor such as melanoma, head and neck, liver or kidney cancer. The specimen comprised CD4+ or CD8+ T cells sorted from blood, sampled in a trial of the OX40 agonist ivuxolimab. The CDR3 DNA reads TGTGCCAGCAGCCCCGACAGGGGAGAAGAGACCCAGTACTTC. This codes for CASSPDRGEETQYF.